Below, 28 T cell receptor beta chains from the same sample are listed, as sequenced in a study of blood T cell repertoires in COVID-19. Repertoires were generated with immunoSEQ multiplex PCR, while TCRdb's copy carries only in-frame clones and drops some. The table records 250,000 to 300,000 clones, 89% of them present only once. The specimen was peripheral blood. These receptors all stem from a woman in her forties who had recovered from COVID-19.

The V and J genes are TRBV7-9 and TRBJ1-4; D ambiguous. This CDR3 region has 12 residues. V lost 4 bases, J lost 7 bases, and 7 bases lay in between. From germline, CDR1 is SEHNR and CDR2 FQNEAQ (reference sequence). CDR3 sequence (DNA): TGTGCCAGCAGCTCGCGGGCTGAAAAACTGTTTTTT. Its translation is CASSSRAEKLFF.

The chain couples TRBV7-6 to TRBJ1-1; possibly TRBD1 for D (5 bases). Germline-derived CDR1 and CDR2 are SGHVS and FNYEAQ. V was pared by 0 bases and J by 5 bases, with 13 bases between. The CDR3 length is 15 residues. The CDR3 here is CASSLAGLQGTEAFF. CDR3 DNA: TGTGCCAGCAGCTTAGCGGGACTCCAAGGGACTGAAGCTTTCTTT.

V and J are TRBV7-9 and TRBJ2-7; D is perhaps TRBD1 (6 bases). Trimming cost V 4 bases and J 5 bases, with 18 bases left between them. This CDR3 has 15 amino acids. The germline CDR1 and CDR2 sequences are SEHNR and FQNEAQ (reference sequence). CDR3 DNA sequence: TGTGCCAGCAGCTACCGGGACATGGAAGAAAACGAGCAGTACTTC. Its protein is CASSYRDMEENEQYF.

The CDR3 DNA reads TGTGCCTCCCAGCCAGGGGCAGCTGGAAACACCATATATTTT. It specifies CASQPGAAGNTIYF. The V gene is TRBV30, the J gene TRBJ1-3; D perhaps matches TRBD1 (6 bases). Germline loops: CDR1 GTSNPN, CDR2 SVGIG (reference sequence). This CDR3 has 14 residues. Trimming removed 7 bases from V and 2 bases from J, with 15 bases in between.

In DNA, the CDR3 is TGTGCCAGCTCGCAGGGCGACAGGGTTGTGAAACAGCCCCAGCATTTT. As protein: CASSQGDRVVKQPQHF. The V call is TRBV18, the J call TRBJ1-5; 7 nucleotides match TRBD1. V was clipped by 6 bases and J by 7 bases; unmatched bases: 15. This CDR3 has 16 residues. Germline V gene lookup returns CDR1 KGHSH and CDR2 LQKENI. Complete variable domain (other parts from reference TRBV18 and TRBJ1-5): NAGVMQNPRHLVRRRGQEARLRCSPMKGHSHVYWYRQLPEEGLKFMVYLQKENIIDESGMPKERFSAEFPKEGPSILRIQQVVRGDSAAYFCASSQGDRVVKQPQHFGDGTRLSIL.

This sequence joins TRBV7-6 and TRBJ2-5; 8 bases are shared with TRBD2. Germline trimming cut 2 bases from V and 1 base from J; bases unmatched to any gene: 6. The CDR3 has 16 amino acids. The V gene's germline CDR1 is SGHVS and CDR2 FNYEAQ. The CDR3 DNA sequence: TGTGCCAGCAGCTTAAACTCGCGGGGGGTCCAAGAGACCCAGTACTTC. Residues: CASSLNSRGVQETQYF.

This clone was seen more than once but under ten times. The chain couples TRBV3-1 (or the pseudogene TRBV3-2) to TRBJ2-5, with TRBD2 identical over 13 bases. This CDR3 has 16 residues. Germline V lookup: CDR1 LGHDT, CDR2 YNNKEL (reference sequence). The V segment lost 3 bases and the J segment 4 bases; nucleotides outside the gene matches: 5. CDR3 residues: CASSHHGTSGVETQYF. The CDR3 region has the DNA TGTGCCAGCAGCCACCACGGGACTAGCGGGGTAGAGACCCAGTACTTC.

This rearrangement joins TRBV4-1 to TRBJ2-1; 11 bases agree with TRBD1. This CDR3 region has 15 residues. Germline CDR1 reads MGHRA; CDR2 reads YSYEKL. With V trimmed by 5 bases and J by 3 bases, 3 bases remained unmatched. The CDR3 coding sequence is TGCGCCAGCAGCGACGGGACAGGGGGCTACAATGAGCAGTTCTTC. Protein sequence: CASSDGTGGYNEQFF.

The rearrangement links TRBV5-1 to TRBJ1-1; D may be TRBD1 (6 bases). The V gene lost 3 bases and the J gene lost 11 bases, with 17 bases spanning the gap. The CDR3 consists of 13 residues. Germline V CDR1 and CDR2: SGHRS, YFSETQ. The CDR3 sequence: CASSSNLGGRAFF. The CDR3 nucleotides read TGCGCCAGCAGCTCAAATCTAGGGGGTCGCGCTTTCTTT.

The CDR3: CASSQDTGRRSTDTQYF. The DNA for the CDR3 is TGTGCCAGCAGCCAAGATACTGGGCGGAGGAGCACAGATACGCAGTATTTT. The chain couples TRBV3-1 (or the pseudogene TRBV3-2) to TRBJ2-3; weak D call: TRBD2 (5 bases). Germline lookup yields CDR1 LGHDT and CDR2 YNNKEL (reference sequence). CDR3 length: 17 amino acids. Trimming pared 0 bases from V and 0 bases from J, leaving 13 bases between.

A single count supports this clone. V and J are TRBV19 and TRBJ2-5; 11 bases fit TRBD2. CDR1 is LNHDA and CDR2 is SQIVND in the germline V gene (reference sequence). The length of the CDR3 is 15 residues. V lost 6 bases to trimming and J lost 5 bases; unmatched junction nucleotides: 8. As DNA, the CDR3 is TGTGCCAGTAGGGTTAGCGGGAGGGGGGACGAGACCCAGTACTTC. It is translated as CASRVSGRGDETQYF.

This clone was recorded once. The chain couples TRBV5-1 to TRBJ2-1; TRBD2 aligns across 14 bases. The CDR3 spans 15 residues. V lost 4 bases to trimming and J lost 8 bases; unmatched junction nucleotides: 5. CDR1 is SGHRS and CDR2 is YFSETQ in the germline V gene. In DNA form, the CDR3 reads TGCGCCAGCAGCCAGACTAGCGGGGGGGCGGATGAGCAGTTCTTC. This gives the protein CASSQTSGGADEQFF.

The chain links TRBV4-3 to TRBJ2-3; TRBD1 is a possible D gene (6 bases). CDR1 and CDR2 from the germline V gene are LGHNA and YSLEER. V lost 5 bases and J lost 1, with 10 bases in between. This CDR3 is 14 amino acids long. The DNA for the CDR3 is TGCGCCAGCAGCAGAGGGGGTGGCACAGATACGCAGTATTTT. Encoded protein: CASSRGGGTDTQYF.

The chain couples TRBV10-1 to TRBJ2-3; TRBD2 aligns across 8 bases. Germline CDR1 is WNHNN and CDR2 is SYGVQD (reference sequence). The V segment lost 0 bases and the J segment 0 bases; nucleotides outside the gene matches: 8. The CDR3 totals 18 residues. In DNA, the CDR3 is TGCGCCAGCAGTGAGTCGGCGGGGGGACAAGTTAGCACAGATACGCAGTATTTT. This translates into CASSESAGGQVSTDTQYF.

J is TRBJ2-1 and V is TRBV4-1; TRBD2 matches 11 bases. The CDR3 consists of 17 residues. Germline loops: CDR1 MGHRA, CDR2 YSYEKL. With 5 bases clipped from V and 13 bases from J, the junction kept 19 bases outside the gene matches. CDR3 protein: CASSSSPLSGGGPEQFF. CDR3 coding DNA: TGCGCCAGCAGCTCGAGTCCCCTTAGCGGGGGGGGGCCCGAACAGTTCTTC.

This clone came up once. This chain connects TRBV5-4 to TRBJ2-3; 8 bases fit TRBD2. V shed 0 bases and J 4 bases; nucleotides not matched to a gene: 4. Germline CDR1 and CDR2: SGHNT and YYREEE (reference sequence). There are 15 residues in the CDR3. This CDR3 is CASSLAGGRSDTQYF. CDR3 DNA sequence: TGTGCCAGCAGCTTGGCGGGGGGGCGATCAGATACGCAGTATTTT.

V usage is TRBV6-5 and J usage is TRBJ2-3; D call uncertain. The germline V and J ends were trimmed by 6 bases and 6 bases, with 13 bases remaining between them. The germline CDR1 and CDR2 sequences are MNHEY and SVGAGI. This CDR3 is built from 13 residues. In nucleotides, the CDR3 is TGTGCCAGCAGGACAACGATTGTGGATACGCAGTATTTT. It is translated as CASRTTIVDTQYF.

The count of this clone is one. The chain has TRBV5-5 and TRBJ1-2; D call uncertain. This CDR3 has 14 residues. The ends were cut back, 0 bases at V and 4 bases at J, with 10 bases in the middle. Germline V gene lookup returns CDR1 SGHKS and CDR2 YYEKEE (reference sequence). The CDR3 protein is CASSLARGPYGYTF. The CDR3 nucleotides are TGTGCCAGCAGCTTGGCCCGGGGTCCCTATGGCTACACCTTC.

The chain carries TRBV5-1 and TRBJ2-5; TRBD2 is a possible D gene (5 bases). This CDR3 region has 11 residues. V was pared by 5 bases and J by 4 bases, with 6 bases between. Germline CDR1 reads SGHRS; CDR2 reads YFSETQ. This CDR3 reads CASRTTETQYF. The CDR3 nucleotides read TGCGCCAGCAGGACTACAGAGACCCAGTACTTC.

This sequence joins TRBV28 and TRBJ2-7, with TRBD2 matching 11 bases. J gave up 6 bases and V 3 bases, and 7 bases lay outside the gene matches. In germline, CDR1 is MDHEN, CDR2 SYDVKM. CDR3 length: 15 amino acids. CDR3 amino acids: CASSLPLAGGSEQYF. In DNA form, the CDR3 reads TGTGCCAGCAGTTTGCCCCTAGCGGGGGGCTCCGAGCAGTACTTC. The full variable domain, with the rest looked up from reference TRBV28 and TRBJ2-7, is DVKVTQSSRYLVKRTGEKVFLECVQDMDHENMFWYRQDPGLGLRLIYFSYDVKMKEKGDIPEGYSVSREKKERFSLILESASTNQTSMYLCASSLPLAGGSEQYFGPGTRLTVT.

As concerns this clone: One end of the junction varies from germline; a read error may be responsible. The chain has TRBV6-5 and TRBJ1-6; no definite D call. This CDR3 comprises 15 residues. Germline V CDR1 and CDR2: MNHEY, SVGAGI. CDR3 region: CASSQFGSFNSPLHF. As DNA, the CDR3 is TGTGCCAGCAGTCAGTTCGGGTCCTTTAATTCACCCCTCCACTTT.

The CDR3 bases are TGTGCCAGTACCTCGCCGGGTATTAGCAATCAGCCCCAGCATTTT. Amino acids: CASTSPGISNQPQHF. The V call is TRBV19, the J call TRBJ1-5, with D unclear. V shed 7 bases and J shed 0 bases, with 13 bases lying between them. Germline loops: CDR1 LNHDA, CDR2 SQIVND (reference sequence). This CDR3 has 15 residues.

The rearrangement joins TRBV7-9 to TRBJ2-1; TRBD2 matches 12 bases. Trimming at V came to 3 bases and at J to 8 bases, leaving 14 bases not matched to a gene. The CDR3 extends over 18 amino acids. CDR1 and CDR2 (germline): SEHNR, FQNEAQ (reference sequence). This chain's CDR3 is CASSFFLLAGGLYHEQFF. The CDR3 DNA follows: TGTGCCAGCAGCTTCTTCCTACTAGCGGGAGGTTTGTATCATGAGCAGTTCTTC.

The DNA for the CDR3 is TGTGCCAGCAGGCAACCGGGACTAGCGTCCCAAGAGACCCAGTACTTC. This gives the protein CASRQPGLASQETQYF. This chain joins TRBV7-2 and TRBJ2-5, with TRBD2 matching 10 bases. The CDR3 contains 16 residues. Trimming cost V 6 bases and J 1 base; bases outside gene matches: 8. Per germline, CDR1 SGHTA and CDR2 FQGNSA.

The chain recombines TRBV6-6 with TRBJ1-6, with 9 bases aligning to TRBD1. Germline V lookup: CDR1 MNHNY, CDR2 SVGAGI (reference sequence). V lost 2 bases to trimming and J lost 9 bases; unmatched junction nucleotides: 8. The CDR3 covers 16 residues. DNA for the CDR3: TGTGCCAGCAGTTACACGACCCCGGGACAGGGTTCACCCCTCCACTTT. Translated, it gives CASSYTTPGQGSPLHF.

V and J are TRBV7-8 and TRBJ2-7; 7 positions agree with TRBD2. The CDR3 is 11 amino acids. Germline loops: CDR1 SGHVS, CDR2 FQNEAQ. J gave up 7 bases and V 7 bases, and 4 bases lay outside the gene matches. The CDR3 sequence: CASTGGGEQYV. CDR3 bases: TGTGCCAGCACCGGGGGAGGGGAGCAGTACGTC.

This clone was seen a handful of times. The gene calls are TRBV12-3 or TRBV12-4 and TRBJ1-5, with unresolved D. The CDR3 has 11 amino acids. V dropped 6 bases and J dropped 5 bases, with 5 bases sitting between them. The CDR3 coding sequence is TGTGCCAGCAGCTATGATCAGCCCCAGCATTTT. Protein product: CASSYDQPQHF.

The chain links TRBV19 to TRBJ2-2; 7 bases are shared with TRBD1. V shed 6 bases, J shed 7 bases, and the junction held 8 bases outside the gene matches. CDR3 length: 14 residues. The germline gives CDR1 LNHDA, CDR2 SQIVND (reference sequence). The CDR3 DNA reads TGTGCCAGTAGCCACGAGGGGGCGGTCGGGGAGCTGTTTTTT. It specifies CASSHEGAVGELFF.